This entry features one T cell receptor (beta chain) sequence. This sample stems from a study of blood T cell repertoires in COVID-19. Study as a whole: Whether acute or convalescent, the COVID-19 samples came from the United States, Italy and Spain. T cells, B-cell-depleted T cells, or PBMCs supplied cDNA or gDNA.

Original processing notes: The assay estimated nucleated cells by amplifying reference gene primers. Measured with immunoSEQ multiplex PCR; TCRdb has only the in-frame clones, and not every one. D and trimming were read from the DNA, whereas the V and J calls and clone size are those reported in that table. The table has 270,000 or so clones, 83% seen once. From germline, CDR1 is LGHDT and CDR2 YNNKEL (reference sequence). Trimming took 1 base from V and 2 from J, leaving 6 bases between them. The CDR3 has 15 residues. This chain links TRBV3-1 (or the pseudogene TRBV3-2) with TRBJ2-6; a weak D match, TRBD2 (6 bases). The sequenced sample consisted of peripheral blood. The sequence was collected from a woman in her forties or fifties who had recovered from COVID-19. The CDR3 DNA is TGTGCCAGCAGCCAAGCGGGGGCTGGGGCCAACGTCCTGACTTTC. Encoded protein: CASSQAGAGANVLTF.